What follows are 31 T cell receptor beta chains derived from one specimen sequenced in a study of CD8 T cells in ankylosing spondylitis. TCRdb analysed the 5' RACE reads with MiXCR anew, one entry per CDR3 protein. The sample consists of hundreds of thousands of distinct CDR3 sequences, approximately 8.4% of them appearing once. The sequenced sample was blood, either unsorted or a sorted T cell fraction (not recorded which). The receptors derive from a female donor with ankylosing spondylitis or in good health (not recorded which).

This clonotype was detected many times. The genes are TRBV20-1 and TRBJ2-1; D not resolved. Looked up from germline, CDR1 is DFQATT and CDR2 is SNEGSKA (reference sequence). V lost 0 bases to trimming and J lost 1 base, with 7 bases between them. This CDR3 has 14 residues. CDR3 loop: CSARDQSSYNEQFF. The CDR3 coding sequence is TGCAGTGCTAGAGACCAGAGTTCCTACAATGAGCAGTTCTTC.

In its sample, this clonotype was seen many times. This chain uses TRBV20-1 with TRBJ2-1; the D gene is possibly TRBD2 (6 bases). Germline CDR1 and CDR2: DFQATT and SNEGSKA (reference sequence). Trimming removed 1 base from V and 7 bases from J, with 14 bases in between. The CDR3 is 14 residues long. CDR3 DNA: TGCAGTGCTAGAGGGGATAGCGGACAAAATGAGCAGTTCTTC. This gives the protein CSARGDSGQNEQFF.

This clonotype was seen at least ten times. The chain couples TRBV12-3 or TRBV12-4 to TRBJ2-5, with 10 bases that match TRBD2. The CDR3 covers 15 residues. V was pared by 5 bases and J by 4 bases, with 7 bases of the junction left unmatched. CDR3 coding DNA: TGTGCCAGCAGTCCTAGCGGGAGATGGATAGAGACCCAGTACTTC. As protein: CASSPSGRWIETQYF.

The table lists this clonotype with many counts. V usage is TRBV10-3 and J usage is TRBJ2-1, with a weak D call TRBD1 (5 bases). CDR1 is ENHRY and CDR2 is SYGVKD in the germline V gene. The ends were cut back, 3 bases at V and 0 bases at J, with 9 bases in the middle. The CDR3 runs to 15 residues. CDR3 loop: CAISDRGSSYNEQFF. CDR3 in DNA: TGTGCCATCAGTGATAGGGGTAGCTCCTACAATGAGCAGTTCTTC.

The J gene is TRBJ1-2, the V gene TRBV4-2; 7 nucleotides match TRBD1. V trimming: 10 bases; J trimming: 9 bases; junction bases outside the gene matches: 11. This CDR3 is 12 amino acids long. Per germline, CDR1 LGHNA and CDR2 YNFKEQ. In DNA form, the CDR3 reads TGTGCCATGAGCCCTGGGACAGTGAGCTACACCTTC. Its protein is CAMSPGTVSYTF.

The chain couples TRBV29-1 to TRBJ2-2; D is ambiguous. Trimming left V 5 bases short and J 5 bases short, with 9 bases between. The CDR3 is 12 amino acids. The germline V gene encodes CDR1 SQVTM and CDR2 ANQGSEA. This chain's CDR3 is CSVFERTGELFF. The CDR3 DNA follows: TGCAGCGTTTTTGAAAGGACCGGGGAGCTGTTTTTT.

Many counts were recorded for this clonotype. The chain has TRBV23-1 and TRBJ2-4; D unresolved. TRBV23-1 is filed as an ORF, its function uncertain. V was pared by 1 base and J by 8 bases, with 18 bases between. The CDR3 is 16 amino acids. For the CDR3, the DNA is TGCGCCAGCAGTCAATATCAGGATTATTTGACGGACATTCAGTACTTC. It yields the protein CASSQYQDYLTDIQYF.

This chain joins TRBV20-1 and TRBJ1-5; 8 bases line up with TRBD1. V gave up 3 bases and J gave up 0 bases; unmatched junction bases: 10. The CDR3 has 17 amino acids. Germline loops: CDR1 DFQATT, CDR2 SNEGSKA (reference sequence). This CDR3 is CSARGGQGTRSNQPQHF. CDR3 coding DNA: TGCAGTGCTAGGGGAGGACAGGGAACTCGTAGCAATCAGCCCCAGCATTTT.

The chain has TRBV7-2 and TRBJ2-3; D not resolved. Trimming cost V 5 bases and J 5 bases, with 14 bases left between them. The length of the CDR3 is 14 residues. Germline loops: CDR1 SGHTA, CDR2 FQGNSA. The CDR3 coding sequence is TGTGCCAGCAGCCCCCGCCTCTTAGGAGATACGCAGTATTTT. The encoded protein is CASSPRLLGDTQYF.

At least ten counts were recorded for this clonotype. The genes are TRBV20-1 and TRBJ2-1, with TRBD2 matching over 9 bases. Germline CDR1 DFQATT, CDR2 SNEGSKA (reference sequence). V dropped 1 base and J dropped 1; count of bases not matched to a gene: 14. The CDR3 totals 19 residues. In DNA form, the CDR3 reads TGCAGTGCTAGAGTCCCCGCCCTTAGCGGGAGTGGGTCCTACAATGAGCAGTTCTTC. This translates into CSARVPALSGSGSYNEQFF.

This clonotype was recorded at least ten times. The chain joins TRBV12-3 or TRBV12-4 to TRBJ2-2; 7 bases line up with TRBD1. V lost 2 bases, J lost 3 bases, and 3 bases stayed unmatched. The CDR3 runs to 15 residues. The CDR3 bases are TGTGCCAGCAGTTTACGACAGGGAGACACCGGGGAGCTGTTTTTT. This sequence encodes CASSLRQGDTGELFF.

In its sample, this clonotype was seen a few times. The chain uses TRBV6-5 and TRBJ2-7; D is perhaps TRBD2 (5 bases). In germline, CDR1 is MNHEY, CDR2 SVGAGI. Trimming removed 1 base at V and 0 bases at J, with 10 bases between. This CDR3 region has 15 residues. The chain's CDR3 is CASSYWGESSYEQYF. DNA for the CDR3: TGTGCCAGCAGTTACTGGGGAGAGAGCTCCTACGAGCAGTACTTC.

The table lists this clonotype with many counts. The chain joins TRBV3-1 to TRBJ2-1, with D possibly being TRBD2 (6 bases). Germline CDR1 LGHDT, CDR2 YNNKEL (reference sequence). The CDR3 is made up of 15 amino acids. Trimming left V 0 bases short and J 7 bases short, with 13 bases between. CDR3 region: CASSQEAGYPNEQFF. The CDR3 DNA reads as TGTGCCAGCAGCCAAGAAGCGGGTTATCCAAATGAGCAGTTCTTC.

This clonotype was detected many times. The V call is TRBV5-1, the J call TRBJ2-3; TRBD2 matches at 7 bases. CDR1 and CDR2 from the germline V gene are SGHRS and YFSETQ. The CDR3 consists of 17 residues. V lost 4 bases and J lost 3; bases outside the gene matches: 14. CDR3 protein: CASSPTGPGGMTDTQYF. Written as DNA, the CDR3 is TGCGCCAGCAGCCCGACGGGTCCGGGAGGTATGACAGATACGCAGTATTTT. Drawing the rest from reference TRBV5-1 and TRBJ2-3, the complete variable domain is KAGVTQTPRYLIKTRGQQVTLSCSPISGHRSVSWYQQTPGQGLQFLFEYFSETQRNKGNFPGRFSGRQFSNSRSEMNVSTLELGDSALYLCASSPTGPGGMTDTQYFGPGTRLTVL.

On this clonotype: A much larger clone differs by one base, so this may be a read error. The chain recombines TRBV25-1 with TRBJ1-5; D is ambiguous. V dropped 8 bases and J dropped 10 bases, with 15 bases sitting between them. Germline CDR1 MGHDK, CDR2 SYGVNS. The CDR3 is made up of 12 amino acids. The CDR3 spells CASSATRAPQHF. The CDR3 DNA sequence: TGTGCCAGCTCCGCCACAAGGGCTCCCCAGCATTTT.

This chain links TRBV7-9 with TRBJ2-5; TRBD2 aligns across 11 bases. Germline V gene lookup returns CDR1 SEHNR and CDR2 FQNEAQ (reference sequence). V gave up 6 bases and J gave up 4 bases; unmatched junction bases: 7. CDR3 length: 15 residues. CDR3 sequence reads: CASRSTSGKGETQYF. CDR3 nucleotides: TGTGCCAGCAGGTCGACTAGCGGGAAGGGAGAGACCCAGTACTTC.

This clonotype was recorded at least ten times. The chain joins TRBV2 to TRBJ2-2, with TRBD1 matching over 8 bases. V shed 7 bases and J 7 bases; nucleotides not matched to a gene: 5. The germline CDR1 and CDR2 sequences are SNHLY and FYNNEI. CDR3 size: 13 residues. The CDR3 region has the DNA TGTGCCAGCAAGACAGGGGAAGTCGGGGAGCTGTTTTTT. Its protein product is CASKTGEVGELFF.

This clonotype was counted at least ten times. This chain connects TRBV12-5 to TRBJ2-1, with TRBD1 matching 7 bases. This CDR3 has 11 amino acids. The V gene's germline CDR1 is LGHNT and CDR2 FRNRAP. Trimming removed 6 bases from V and 10 bases from J; junction bases left unmatched: 3. CDR3 DNA: TGTGCTAGTGGCCGGACAGGCGAGCAGTTCTTC. As protein: CASGRTGEQFF.

This clonotype was seen at least ten times. The chain is built from TRBV20-1 and TRBJ2-7; 9 bases line up with TRBD1. The CDR3 is 17 amino acids. Germline CDR1 is DFQATT and CDR2 is SNEGSKA (reference sequence). J gave up 2 bases and V 2 bases, and 13 bases lay outside the gene matches. CDR3 DNA sequence: TGCAGTGCTAGACCCCACCGACAGGGGGTCTCCCCCTACGAGCAGTACTTC. It encodes CSARPHRQGVSPYEQYF.

This clonotype was observed many times. The V and J genes are TRBV24-1 and TRBJ2-5; TRBD1 matches at 9 bases. CDR1 is KGHDR and CDR2 is SFDVKD in the germline V gene. The trim removed 4 bases at V and 5 bases at J, leaving 7 bases unmatched. The CDR3 totals 15 residues. The CDR3 region has the DNA TGTGCCACCAGTGACCCGGGACAGGGATGGGAGACCCAGTACTTC. Its protein is CATSDPGQGWETQYF.

To note about this clonotype: A read error may be the cause here, since a much bigger clone is one base away. The chain uses TRBV16 and TRBJ2-1; perhaps TRBD2 as D (6 bases). Trimming removed 4 bases at V and 16 bases at J, with 14 bases between. This CDR3 is 11 amino acids long. Germline CDR1 KGHSY, CDR2 FQNENV. DNA of the CDR3: TGTGCCAGCAGCCGATCGGGACTTCTCTTCTTC. This sequence encodes CASSRSGLLFF.

Many counts were recorded for this clonotype. The chain combines TRBV14 with TRBJ2-1, with TRBD2 as a possible D gene (5 bases). This CDR3 is 15 amino acids long. Germline CDR1 and CDR2: SGHDN and FVKESK. V was shortened by 3 bases and J by 0 bases, with 9 bases between the two germline ends. CDR3: CASSHLAGSYNEQFF. The CDR3 nucleotides are TGTGCCAGCAGCCACCTAGCCGGCTCCTACAATGAGCAGTTCTTC.

The sample holds many counts of this clonotype. The rearrangement joins TRBV24-1 to TRBJ2-3; either TRBD1 or TRBD2 may fit D (5 bases each). The V and J ends lost 4 bases and 5 bases respectively, with 15 bases between them. In germline, CDR1 is KGHDR, CDR2 SFDVKD. There are 15 residues in the CDR3. CDR3 in DNA: TGTGCCACCAGTGACTCGGGACCCAAGGGAGATACGCAGTATTTT. It translates to CATSDSGPKGDTQYF.

This clonotype came up many times. The V gene is TRBV18, the J gene TRBJ1-5; D perhaps matches TRBD1 (6 bases). This CDR3 is built from 17 residues. The V and J ends lost 6 bases and 2 bases respectively, with 20 bases between them. The germline gives CDR1 KGHSH, CDR2 LQKENI. In nucleotides, the CDR3 is TGTGCCAGCTCTCTCTTTTCACCCAGGACAGGCAATCAGCCCCAGCATTTT. It encodes CASSLFSPRTGNQPQHF.

This clonotype has ten or more counts. The rearrangement joins TRBV20-1 to TRBJ1-2; 10 nucleotides match TRBD1. Losses at the gene ends were 5 bases for V and 3 bases for J; bases not matched to a gene: 12. CDR1 and CDR2 from the germline V gene are DFQATT and SNEGSKA (reference sequence). This CDR3 region has 16 residues. The CDR3 protein is CSAAPGQGISYYGYTF. In DNA form, the CDR3 reads TGCAGTGCTGCCCCGGGACAGGGGATCTCTTACTATGGCTACACCTTC.

This clonotype has more than one count but fewer than ten. This sequence joins TRBV7-2 and TRBJ2-7, with D perhaps assigned TRBD1 or TRBD2 (5 bases each). V was trimmed by 5 bases and J by 4 bases, leaving 24 bases between them. CDR1 is SGHTA and CDR2 is FQGNSA in the germline V gene. CDR3 length: 17 residues. The CDR3: CASSPPGRNNRGYEQYF. The CDR3 DNA follows: TGTGCCAGCAGCCCCCCGGGACGCAATAATAGAGGATACGAGCAGTACTTC. The variable domain in full, with the rest retrieved from reference TRBV7-2 and TRBJ2-7, is GAGVSQSPSNKVTEKGKDVELRCDPISGHTALYWYRQSLGQGLEFLIYFQGNSAPDKSGLPSDRFSAERTGGSVSTLTIQRTQQEDSAVYLCASSPPGRNNRGYEQYFGPGTRLTVT.

This clonotype was counted many times. CDR3 amino acids: CATSAAPEGPETQYF. The CDR3 bases are TGTGCCACCAGTGCGGCCCCCGAGGGCCCGGAGACCCAGTACTTC. The V and J genes are TRBV24-1 and TRBJ2-5; tentative D call: TRBD2 (5 bases). Looked up from germline, CDR1 is KGHDR and CDR2 is SFDVKD. This CDR3 is 15 amino acids long. V lost 5 bases and J 5 bases, leaving 17 bases between the germline ends.

As to this clonotype: The junction departs from the called germline gene at one end, perhaps through a read error. The chain combines TRBV5-4 with TRBJ2-7; 7 bases match TRBD2. The CDR3 has 16 residues. Germline loops: CDR1 SGHNT, CDR2 YYREEE (reference sequence). CDR3 DNA sequence: TGTGCCAGCAGCCCCGGCAGGCGGGAGACCTCCGACGAGCAGTACTTC. As protein: CASSPGRRETSDEQYF.

This clonotype was detected ten times or more. V and J are TRBV20-1 and TRBJ2-3; no clear D. V lost 4 bases and J lost 4, with 9 bases in between. Germline V gives CDR1 DFQATT, CDR2 SNEGSKA (reference sequence). The CDR3 has 12 residues. CDR3 DNA sequence: TGCAGTGCTATTTTGACCCCAGATACGCAGTATTTT. It is translated as CSAILTPDTQYF.

The sample holds many counts of this clonotype. The CDR3 region is CASSSRVGDAGANVLTF. CDR3 nucleotide sequence: TGTGCCAGCAGTTCGAGGGTCGGAGATGCTGGGGCCAACGTCCTGACTTTC. V gene TRBV12-3 or TRBV12-4 combines with J gene TRBJ2-6; TRBD2 is a possible D gene (5 bases). Trimming removed 4 bases from V and 2 bases from J, with 15 bases in between. The CDR3 covers 17 residues.

This clonotype showed up many times. The chain joins TRBV6-2 or TRBV6-3 to TRBJ1-5; D is ambiguous. V lost 6 bases, J lost 6 bases, and 15 bases lay in between. The CDR3 totals 14 residues. Germline CDR1 reads MNHEY; CDR2 reads SVGEGT. For the CDR3, the DNA is TGTGCCAGCAGCCCGGGATTTCCTGCTCAGCCCCAGCATTTT. This encodes CASSPGFPAQPQHF.